This T cell receptor (beta chain) was found in a study of blood T cell repertoires in COVID-19. Across the whole study: There were acute and convalescent COVID-19 samples, and they came from the United States, Italy and Spain.

This clone was detected once. The germline V gene encodes CDR1 LNHDA and CDR2 SQIVND (reference sequence). This CDR3 spans 14 amino acids. V shed 6 bases, J shed 2 bases, and the junction held 5 bases outside the gene matches. In the authors' methods: Counts of nucleated cells, estimated from reference gene primer amplification, were obtained. Repertoires were generated with immunoSEQ multiplex PCR, while TCRdb's copy carries only in-frame clones and drops some. The V and J calls and clone size are taken from that table; D and trimming were inferred from the DNA. The repertoire consists of approximately 16,000 clones, with more than 70% occurring once and the leading ten covering 9% to 15%.

Sequencing was done on a sample of peripheral blood. The clonotype was recovered from a human donor in a cohort sampled during active COVID-19. This chain links TRBV19 with TRBJ1-1; 8 bases line up with TRBD1. CDR3 nucleotides: TGTGCCAGTAGCCAGGACAGGGAAAACACTGAAGCTTTCTTT. Its translation is CASSQDRENTEAFF.